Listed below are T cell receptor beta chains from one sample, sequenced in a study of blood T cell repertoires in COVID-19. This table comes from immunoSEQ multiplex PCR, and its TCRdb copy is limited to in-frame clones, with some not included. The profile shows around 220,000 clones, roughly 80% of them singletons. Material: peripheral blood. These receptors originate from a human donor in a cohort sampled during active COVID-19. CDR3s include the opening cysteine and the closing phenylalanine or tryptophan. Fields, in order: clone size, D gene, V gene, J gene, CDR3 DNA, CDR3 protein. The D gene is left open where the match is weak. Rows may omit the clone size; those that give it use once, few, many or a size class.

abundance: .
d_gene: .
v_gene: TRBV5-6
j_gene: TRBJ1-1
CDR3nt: TGTGCCAGCAGCTGGAACCGACAGGAGATTAACACTGAAGCTTTCTTT
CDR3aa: CASSWNRQEINTEAFF

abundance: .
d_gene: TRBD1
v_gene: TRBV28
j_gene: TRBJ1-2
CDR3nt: TGTGCCAGCACTTCAGGGGGCGGCTATGGCTACACCTTC
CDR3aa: CASTSGGGYGYTF

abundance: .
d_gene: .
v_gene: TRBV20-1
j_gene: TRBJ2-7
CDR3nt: TGCAGTGCTAGAGAACAGTACGAGCAGTACTTC
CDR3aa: CSAREQYEQYF

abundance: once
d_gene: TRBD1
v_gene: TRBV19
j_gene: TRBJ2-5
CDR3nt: TGTGCCAGTAGTTCCGACAGGGGGCTTTCGGAGACCCAGTACTTC
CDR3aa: CASSSDRGLSETQYF

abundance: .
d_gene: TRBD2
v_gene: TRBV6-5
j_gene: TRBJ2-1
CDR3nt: TGTGCCAGCAGTTGGACTAGAGCATTACACAATGAGCAGTTCTTC
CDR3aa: CASSWTRALHNEQFF

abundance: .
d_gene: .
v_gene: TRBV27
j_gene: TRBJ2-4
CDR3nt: TGTGCCAGCAGTTTAGCCGCGGCCCTTCCTTGGAACATTCAGTACTTC
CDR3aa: CASSLAAALPWNIQYF

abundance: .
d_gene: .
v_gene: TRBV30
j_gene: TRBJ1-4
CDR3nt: TGTGCCTTTAGGGGGGGAAAACTGTTTTTT
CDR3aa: CAFRGGKLFF

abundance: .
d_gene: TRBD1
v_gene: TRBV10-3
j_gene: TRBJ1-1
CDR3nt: TGTGCCATCAGTGAGAGGACAGGAAGGACTGAAGCTTTCTTT
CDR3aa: CAISERTGRTEAFF

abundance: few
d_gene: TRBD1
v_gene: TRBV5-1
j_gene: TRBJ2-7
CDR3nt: TGCGCCAGCAGCTTTAACAGGGGCGAGCAGTACTTC
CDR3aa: CASSFNRGEQYF

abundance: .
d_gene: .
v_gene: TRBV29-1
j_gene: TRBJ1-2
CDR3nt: TGCAGCGTCCTAACAGGAAATCATGGCTACACCTTC
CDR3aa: CSVLTGNHGYTF

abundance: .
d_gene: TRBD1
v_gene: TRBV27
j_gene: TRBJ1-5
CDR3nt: TGTGCCAGCAGTTTGGGACAGGGGAGCAATCAGCCCCAGCATTTT
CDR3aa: CASSLGQGSNQPQHF

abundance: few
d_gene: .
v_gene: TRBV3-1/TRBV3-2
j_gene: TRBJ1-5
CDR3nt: TGTGCCAGCAGCCCGGGACATTCTGTAAATAGCAATCAGCCCCAGCATTTT
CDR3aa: CASSPGHSVNSNQPQHF

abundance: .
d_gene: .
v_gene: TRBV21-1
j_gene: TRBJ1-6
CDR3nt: TGTGCCAGCAGCACGCGAACGCCCAGCGTCTATAATTCACCCCTCCACTTT
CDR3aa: CASSTRTPSVYNSPLHF

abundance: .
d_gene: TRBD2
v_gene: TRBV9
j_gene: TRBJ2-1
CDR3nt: TGTGCCAGCAGCGTAGCGGGCGGGAGGTCATATGAGCAGTTCTTC
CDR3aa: CASSVAGGRSYEQFF

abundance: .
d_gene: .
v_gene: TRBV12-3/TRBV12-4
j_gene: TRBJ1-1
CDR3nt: TGTGCCAGCAGTTTTACGGGTGAAGCTTTCTTT
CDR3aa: CASSFTGEAFF

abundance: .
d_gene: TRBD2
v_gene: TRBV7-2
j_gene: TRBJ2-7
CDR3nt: TGTGCCAGCAGCTTTTGGAAAGCGGGACTAACCTACGAGCAGTACTTC
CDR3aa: CASSFWKAGLTYEQYF